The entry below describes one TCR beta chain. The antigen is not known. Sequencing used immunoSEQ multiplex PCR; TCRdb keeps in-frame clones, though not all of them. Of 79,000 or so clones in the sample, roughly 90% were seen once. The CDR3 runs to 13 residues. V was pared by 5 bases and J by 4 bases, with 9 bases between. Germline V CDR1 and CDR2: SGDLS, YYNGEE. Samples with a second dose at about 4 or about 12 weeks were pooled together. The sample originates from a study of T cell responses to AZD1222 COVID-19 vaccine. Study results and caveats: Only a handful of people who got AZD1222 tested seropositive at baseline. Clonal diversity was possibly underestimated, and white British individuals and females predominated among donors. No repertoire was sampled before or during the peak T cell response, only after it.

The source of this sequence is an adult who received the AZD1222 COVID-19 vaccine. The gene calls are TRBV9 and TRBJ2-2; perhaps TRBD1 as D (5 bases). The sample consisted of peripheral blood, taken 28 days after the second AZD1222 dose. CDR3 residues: CASRATGTGELFF. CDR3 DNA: TGTGCCAGCAGGGCAACAGGCACCGGGGAGCTGTTTTTT.